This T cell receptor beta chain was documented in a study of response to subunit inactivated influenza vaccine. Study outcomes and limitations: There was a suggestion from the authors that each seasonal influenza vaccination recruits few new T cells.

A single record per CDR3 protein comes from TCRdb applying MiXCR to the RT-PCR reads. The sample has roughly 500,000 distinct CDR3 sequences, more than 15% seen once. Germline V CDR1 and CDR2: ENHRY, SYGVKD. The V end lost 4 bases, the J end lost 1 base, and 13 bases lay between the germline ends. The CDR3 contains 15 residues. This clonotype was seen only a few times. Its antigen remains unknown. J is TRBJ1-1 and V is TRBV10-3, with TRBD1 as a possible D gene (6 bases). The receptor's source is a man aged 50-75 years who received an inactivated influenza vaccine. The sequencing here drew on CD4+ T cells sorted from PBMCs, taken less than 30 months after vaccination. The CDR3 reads CAISGPDRRNTEAFF. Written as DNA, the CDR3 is TGTGCCATCAGTGGGCCGGACAGACGGAACACTGAAGCTTTCTTT.